The 20 T cell receptor beta chains in this list originate from one sample, sequenced in a study of OX40 agonist ivuxolimab in advanced cancers. Assay used: immunoSEQ multiplex PCR; TCRdb lists only in-frame clones, some missing. The sample has 30,000 to 45,000 clones; roughly three quarters are singletons. The source was CD4+ or CD8+ T cells sorted from blood, collected in a trial of the OX40 agonist ivuxolimab. These receptors were collected from an adult with an advanced solid tumor such as melanoma, head and neck, liver or kidney cancer.

This chain links TRBV29-1 with TRBJ2-1; D ambiguous. Germline assignment: CDR1 SQVTM and CDR2 ANQGSEA. V dropped 6 bases and J dropped 2 bases, with 11 bases sitting between them. The CDR3 spans 13 residues. As DNA, the CDR3 is TGCAGCGTCTACACTCTAACCTACAATGAGCAGTTCTTC. This gives the protein CSVYTLTYNEQFF.

This clone was counted between two and nine times. The chain has TRBV2 and TRBJ1-1, with D maybe TRBD1 (5 bases). CDR1 is SNHLY, CDR2 FYNNEI, per germline. The length of the CDR3 is 17 residues. The V gene lost 6 bases and the J gene lost 0 bases, with 20 bases spanning the gap. CDR3 in DNA: TGTGCCAGCAGACCGGGACGCAGCCTCTTCTTGAACACTGAAGCTTTCTTT. Amino acid sequence: CASRPGRSLFLNTEAFF.

This clone was counted between two and nine times. The rearrangement uses TRBV18 and TRBJ2-7; D gene ambiguous. The CDR3 has 13 residues. V was cut by 11 bases and J by 3 bases, with 17 bases left in between. The germline CDR1 and CDR2 sequences are KGHSH and LQKENI. The CDR3 bases are TGTGCCTCTACCAGAGACCAGCTCTACGAGCAGTACTTC. Its translation is CASTRDQLYEQYF.

The rearrangement uses TRBV10-3 and TRBJ2-7, with 8 bases fitting TRBD2. The CDR3 has 14 amino acids. The ends lost 5 bases at V and 9 bases at J; junction bases unmatched: 12. CDR1 and CDR2 from the germline V gene are ENHRY and SYGVKD. CDR3 residues: CAISQAGEASGQYF. DNA for the CDR3: TGTGCCATCAGTCAAGCGGGAGAAGCTTCTGGGCAGTACTTC.

The V and J genes are TRBV5-1 and TRBJ1-5, with D uncertain. Trimming removed 1 base from V and 4 bases from J, with 9 bases in between. The CDR3 sequence is 14 residues long. CDR1 is SGHRS, CDR2 YFSETQ, per germline. CDR3 bases: TGCGCCAGCAGCTTGTACGGGTTGAATCAGCCCCAGCATTTT. Protein product: CASSLYGLNQPQHF.

This chain joins TRBV5-8 and TRBJ2-1; D not certain. Between the trimmed V and J ends, which lost 0 bases and 5 bases, there was a span of 12 bases. The V gene's germline CDR1 is SGHTS and CDR2 YDEGEE. The CDR3 has 15 amino acids. This CDR3 is CASSLGVADHNEQFF. The CDR3 DNA reads as TGTGCCAGCAGCTTGGGGGTTGCGGATCACAATGAGCAGTTCTTC.

The rearrangement uses TRBV18 and TRBJ2-2; 9 bases align to TRBD1. The germline gives CDR1 KGHSH, CDR2 LQKENI. V shed 3 bases, J shed 6 bases, and the junction held 2 bases outside the gene matches. The CDR3 sequence is 14 residues long. CDR3 sequence reads: CASSPGQGPGELFF. In nucleotides, the CDR3 is TGTGCCAGCTCACCGGGACAGGGCCCCGGGGAGCTGTTTTTT.

The gene calls are TRBV9 and TRBJ2-7; 7 nucleotides align to TRBD1. Germline lookup yields CDR1 SGDLS and CDR2 YYNGEE. Germline trimming cut 0 bases from V and 0 bases from J; bases unmatched to any gene: 3. The length of the CDR3 is 15 residues. CDR3 sequence: CASSVVRGHSYEQYF. The DNA of the CDR3 is TGTGCCAGCAGCGTAGTGAGGGGGCACTCCTACGAGCAGTACTTC.

The rearrangement links TRBV4-2 to TRBJ2-3; no firm D call. Germline lookup yields CDR1 LGHNA and CDR2 YNFKEQ. The CDR3 is 14 amino acids. V shed 0 bases and J shed 6 bases, with 10 bases lying between them. CDR3 DNA sequence: TGTGCCAGCAGCCAAGACTTTACGGCGGATACGCAGTATTTT. It codes for CASSQDFTADTQYF.

The chain links TRBV27 to TRBJ2-5; 7 nucleotides align to TRBD2. Losses at the gene ends were 4 bases for V and 5 bases for J; bases not matched to a gene: 4. The CDR3 has 13 amino acids. Per germline, CDR1 MNHEY and CDR2 SMNVEV (reference sequence). CDR3 sequence (DNA): TGTGCCAGCAGTTCCAGGGAGGGGGAGACCCAGTACTTC. Its protein product is CASSSREGETQYF.

The CDR3 protein is CASSPASSYEQYF. CDR3 DNA sequence: TGTGCCAGCAGCCCTGCGAGCTCCTACGAGCAGTACTTC. This sequence joins TRBV6-5 and TRBJ2-7, with unresolved D. The V gene's germline CDR1 is MNHEY and CDR2 SVGAGI. This CDR3 comprises 13 residues. The V gene lost 6 bases and the J gene lost 0 bases, with 9 bases spanning the gap.

The V and J genes are TRBV6-6 and TRBJ2-2, with D unclear. The V and J ends lost 9 bases and 9 bases respectively, with 11 bases between them. This CDR3 comprises 11 residues. Germline V lookup: CDR1 MNHNY, CDR2 SVGAGI (reference sequence). The CDR3 is CASSVDRELFF. CDR3 bases: TGTGCCAGTTCAGTAGACCGGGAGCTGTTTTTT.

This rearrangement joins TRBV14 to TRBJ1-1; no firm D call. Germline V gene lookup returns CDR1 SGHDN and CDR2 FVKESK. Trimming removed 0 bases at V and 8 bases at J, with 13 bases between. The CDR3 is made up of 14 amino acids. In DNA form, the CDR3 reads TGTGCCAGCAGCCAAGAGCTCAGTGGGTCGGAAGCTTTCTTT. The encoded protein is CASSQELSGSEAFF.

The V gene is TRBV9, the J gene TRBJ2-1, with 7 positions matching TRBD1. This CDR3 has 14 residues. Per the germline V gene, CDR1 is SGDLS and CDR2 is YYNGEE. Trimming cost V 5 bases and J 4 bases; bases outside gene matches: 6. CDR3 sequence (DNA): TGTGCCAGCAGTAAGGGGGCCCCGTACAATGAGCAGTTCTTC. This encodes CASSKGAPYNEQFF.

This clone appeared a few times. This chain links TRBV19 with TRBJ2-1; 10 nucleotides align to TRBD2. J was trimmed by 5 bases and V by 5 bases; bases with no gene match: 6. Germline CDR1 reads LNHDA; CDR2 reads SQIVND (reference sequence). CDR3 length equals 15 residues. For the CDR3, the DNA is TGTGCCAGTAGTGCCCTAGCGGGAGCGAACAATGAGCAGTTCTTC. Its translation is CASSALAGANNEQFF.

The gene calls are TRBV29-1 and TRBJ2-3, with a tentative D call TRBD2 (6 bases). This CDR3 has 14 residues. Looked up from germline, CDR1 is SQVTM and CDR2 is ANQGSEA. V lost 5 bases, J lost 0 bases, and 12 bases lay in between. CDR3 sequence (DNA): TGCAGCGTTTCCGGGGGAACTAGCACAGATACGCAGTATTTT. Its translation is CSVSGGTSTDTQYF.

This clone was detected a few times. Here the CDR3 reads CASSRNRQGMHEQFF. The CDR3 nucleotides are TGCGCCAGCAGCCGAAATAGACAGGGGATGCATGAGCAGTTCTTC. The chain combines TRBV5-1 with TRBJ2-1; 8 bases are shared with TRBD1. CDR1 SGHRS and CDR2 YFSETQ come from the germline V gene. The J segment lost 8 bases and the V segment lost 4 bases, leaving 11 bases of the junction unmatched. This CDR3 has 15 residues. The whole variable domain, remainder taken from reference TRBV5-1 and TRBJ2-1, is KAGVTQTPRYLIKTRGQQVTLSCSPISGHRSVSWYQQTPGQGLQFLFEYFSETQRNKGNFPGRFSGRQFSNSRSEMNVSTLELGDSALYLCASSRNRQGMHEQFFGPGTRLTVL.

The sample holds a few counts of this clone. The rearrangement uses TRBV2 and TRBJ1-1; D remains ambiguous. Germline-derived CDR1 and CDR2 are SNHLY and FYNNEI. The CDR3 has 9 residues. Trimming removed 8 bases from V and 5 bases from J, with 3 bases in between. CDR3: CASGTEAFF. The CDR3 DNA is TGTGCCAGCGGGACTGAAGCTTTCTTT. Full variable domain (outside the CDR3, taken from reference TRBV2 and TRBJ1-1): EPEVTQTPSHQVTQMGQEVILRCVPISNHLYFYWYRQILGQKVEFLVSFYNNEISEKSEIFDDQFSVERPDGSNFTLKIRSTKLEDSAMYFCASGTEAFFGQGTRLTVV.

This clone was found a few times. DNA of the CDR3: TGTGCCAGCAGCTTTCACGGGACAGGGAATGAAAAACTGTTTTTT. Protein product: CASSFHGTGNEKLFF. The chain recombines TRBV11-1 with TRBJ1-4, with 9 bases lining up with TRBD1. V was clipped by 3 bases and J by 5 bases; unmatched bases: 4. The CDR3 covers 15 residues. CDR1 SGHAT and CDR2 FQDESV come from the germline V gene (reference sequence).

V and J are TRBV15 and TRBJ2-3; D is unclear. Germline lookup yields CDR1 LNHNV and CDR2 YYDKDF (reference sequence). V lost 0 bases to trimming and J lost 3 bases, with 10 bases between them. The CDR3 is 15 residues long. CDR3 in DNA: TGTGCCACCAGCAGAGATACCGCAGAAACAGATACGCAGTATTTT. It is translated as CATSRDTAETDTQYF.